This T cell receptor (beta chain) emerged from a study of cytomegalovirus exposure and HLA in healthy donors. Notes on the study in general: In a later analysis, the majority of CMV-associated beta chains seemingly showed HLA restriction. For most subjects, TCR beta sequences were reported to predict HLA-A and HLA-B alleles with accuracy.

60 Vbeta and 13 Jbeta primers were used in PCR. Using immunoSEQ multiplex PCR, the repertoire was profiled, and TCRdb retains in-frame clones only, with some absent. The table for this sample gives about 55,000 clones. A remark on this clone: Antigen: not known.

The sequenced sample consisted of PBMCs. This TCR was sampled from a man in his forties or fifties in good health and CMV-seropositive.

The chain's CDR3 is CASSLGARDNTEAFF. Written as DNA, the CDR3 is TGTGCCAGCAGCTTAGGGGCGCGGGACAACACTGAAGCTTTCTTT. This chain uses TRBV7-2 with TRBJ1-1; D might be TRBD1 (5 bases). Per the germline V gene, CDR1 is SGHTA and CDR2 is FQGNSA. The germline V and J ends were trimmed by 1 base and 2 bases, with 11 bases remaining between them. This CDR3 is built from 15 residues.